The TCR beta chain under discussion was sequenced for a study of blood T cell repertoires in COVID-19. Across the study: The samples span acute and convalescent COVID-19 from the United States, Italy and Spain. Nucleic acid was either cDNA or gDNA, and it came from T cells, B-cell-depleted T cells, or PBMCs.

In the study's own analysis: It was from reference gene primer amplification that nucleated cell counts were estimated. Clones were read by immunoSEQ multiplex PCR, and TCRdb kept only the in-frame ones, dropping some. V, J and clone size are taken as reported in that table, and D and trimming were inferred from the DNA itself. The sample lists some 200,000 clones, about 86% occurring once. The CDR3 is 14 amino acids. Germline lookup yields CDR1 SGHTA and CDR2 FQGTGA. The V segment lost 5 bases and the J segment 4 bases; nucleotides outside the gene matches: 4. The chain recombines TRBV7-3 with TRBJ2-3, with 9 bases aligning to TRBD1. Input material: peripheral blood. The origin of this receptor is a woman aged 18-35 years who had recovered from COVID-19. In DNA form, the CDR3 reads TGTGCCAGCAGCCTGGACAGGGGTGCAGATACGCAGTATTTT. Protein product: CASSLDRGADTQYF.